This T cell receptor beta chain was sequenced during a study of cytotoxic CD8 clonotypes in ibrutinib-treated CLL. Broader study findings: At ibrutinib response, clonality increased, and at progression it declined back toward baseline. On treatment, the uncommon public clonotypes contracted or remained stable. Sampling schedules were unmatched across sustained-remission and progressing patients. Against age-matched healthy donors, baseline clonality ran higher and tracked circulating CD8+ T-cell counts.

The CDR3 spans 14 residues. CDR1 is SGHRS and CDR2 is YFSETQ in the germline V gene. Unmatched junction bases numbered 7, after V lost 6 bases and J lost 4 bases. Libraries were prepared by immunoSEQ multiplex PCR; TCRdb keeps only in-frame clonotypes and omits some of them. Found here are more than 70,000 clones, 70% to 80% of them singletons; the top ten hold approximately 5%. In the case of this clone: Antigen specificity is unknown.

The rearrangement joins TRBV5-1 to TRBJ2-3; 8 bases match TRBD1. The specimen comprised PBMCs, sampled after 12 months of ibrutinib treatment. This clonotype originated in a human donor with chronic lymphocytic leukemia. Here the CDR3 DNA reads TGCGCCAGCAACCACAGGGGGGCCGCAGATACGCAGTATTTT. Translated, it gives CASNHRGAADTQYF.